The text below deals with one T cell receptor beta chain. Its antigen remains undetermined. This may stem from a read error, because a much larger clone lies one nucleotide away. V is pared back by 4 bases and J by 4 bases, with 11 bases lying between the germline termini. According to the germline V gene, CDR1 reads MDHEN and CDR2 reads SYDVKM. The CDR3 numbers 14 residues from cysteine through phenylalanine. The CDR3 DNA has 42 bases and is translated from base 1. Stable Graves' hyperthyroidism was defined as the absence of progression to ophthalmopathy over 18 months of follow-up. Hyperthyroidism patients were newly diagnosed, with disease duration under 2 months, and aged 18 to 65 years. Exclusion was applied to patients with uncontrolled infections, other autoimmune diseases, pregnancy or lactation. Diagnoses relied on clinical symptoms, serum thyroxine and TRAb, thyroid ultrasound and orbital computed tomography. PBMCs were separated from under 11 ml of fresh peripheral blood using Ficoll-Paque density gradient centrifugation. Total RNA was extracted with Trizol reagent, and quality was checked on an Agilent 2100 Bioanalyzer.

This record belongs to a study of T cells in Graves' hyperthyroidism and ophthalmopathy (dated by TCRdb to between 2018 and 2020). Regarding the research as a whole: Peripheral blood was collected at initial diagnosis, before any treatment. Following sampling, methimazole starting at 30 mg daily was given to hyperthyroidism patients, and high-dose intravenous methylprednisolone was given to ophthalmopathy patients. Prospective prediction of ophthalmopathy was tested in an independent validation cohort of fewer than 20 hyperthyroidism patients and 15 to 17 patients who later progressed to ophthalmopathy. A discovery cohort of about a hundred patients, about 40 with Graves' ophthalmopathy and approximately 57 with stable Graves' hyperthyroidism, was used to find distinguishing TCR V-J signatures. The study also compared thyroid tissue and blood T-cell repertoires from more than five Graves' hyperthyroidism patients. The 75 to 100 discovery patients were divided at random into training and test sets in a 7:3 ratio. The paper describes TCR Vbeta CDR3 sequencing of 135 peripheral blood samples, made up of fewer than 50 ophthalmopathy patients, roughly 75 hyperthyroidism patients and 17 progressor patients. The study at large found these results: No statistical method was used to fix the sample size in advance, and group allocation was not hidden from the investigators. Most expanded thyroid clonotypes (frequency above 0.001) were also found in blood, which suggests that blood repertoires may mirror thyroid immune responses. Ophthalmopathy was separated from stable hyperthyroidism by a 13 V-J signature model, with 85% to 90% sensitivity and approximately 81% specificity obtained in cross-validation and 80%/75% obtained in testing. During validation, the model predicted progression to ophthalmopathy a median of roughly six months ahead of onset, with 60% to 71% sensitivity and less than 85% specificity.

Amplification of TCR beta CDR3 regions was carried out from RNA transcripts. The TCR CDR3 was subjected to a first round of RT-PCR using the HTBI primer set and the Qiagen OneStep RT-PCR kit. Libraries were constructed in a second round of multiplex PCR, after which size selection and purification were carried out. Paired-end sequencing of the libraries was performed with 100 bp reads on an Illumina HiSeq2000. The source study handled its data this way. SOAPnuke was used to process the raw data, removing reads that contained adapters or uncalled bases, had a mean Phred below 15, or lacked an exact match to the constant primer or identifier. COPE v1.2.5 was used to merge high-quality paired reads, and clonotypes were defined as unique nucleotide sequences. MiTCR v1.1 was used to align clonotypes to the IMGT TRBV, TRBD and TRBJ reference segments. The analysis included only V-J combinations with a frequency above 0.0001, which together covered about 99% of the repertoires. The TCS score was defined as the ratio of F50 (clonal expansion) to E x V (chaos), calculated using BLOSUM62-based TCRdist between CDR3 peptides within each V-J. Welch's t-statistics and random forest reduced roughly 530 V-J features to 10 to 15, which were used in a naive Bayes classifier (R e1071). TCRdb trimmed the raw reads at Q25, called clones with MiXCR and kept productive beta chains. Duplicate CDR3 protein sequences are folded into a single record with the most common DNA and genes. For this entry, the V and J calls and clone size follow TCRdb and not the study's own pipeline. In this sample the table shows roughly 30,000 distinct CDR3 sequences, over 35% of which occur a single time. The ten largest account for around 10% of the sample.

The clonotype originates from a woman in her 30s with Graves' hyperthyroidism. The rearrangement joined TRBV28 to TRBJ1-5; possibly the D gene is TRBD1, per 6 matching bases. The sequenced sample was blood. The CDR3 is CASSSLGGNQPQHF. The DNA reads as follows: TGTGCCAGCAGTTCTCTAGGGGGTAATCAGCCCCAGCATTTT.